Sequencing of this T cell receptor beta chain was carried out in a study of T cell responses to AZD1222 COVID-19 vaccine. Study-level findings and limits: Reportedly, nearly half of unique spike TCRs recognized epitopes outside B.1.351/B.1.1.7 mutations.

Trimming removed 5 bases from V and 4 bases from J; junction bases left unmatched: 8. The V gene's germline CDR1 is SGHRS and CDR2 YFSETQ. The CDR3 spans 14 residues. Clones were sequenced by immunoSEQ multiplex PCR, and TCRdb holds only the in-frame ones, with some missing. The sample has roughly 150,000 clones; 90% are singletons. To note about this clone: As yet, its antigen is unknown.

Here the sequenced sample was peripheral blood, taken on day 0 of AZD1222 vaccination. This chain links TRBV5-1 with TRBJ1-2; 7 positions match TRBD1. The sequence came from an adult in good health. The CDR3 loop is CASRSGQAVYGYTF. The CDR3 DNA sequence: TGCGCCAGCAGATCCGGACAGGCGGTCTATGGCTACACCTTC.